Listed below are T cell receptor beta chains from one sample, sequenced in a study of T cells and Merkel cell carcinoma outcomes. Sequenced by immunoSEQ multiplex PCR; TCRdb stores in-frame clones only, minus some. The data show 1,300 or so clones, 85% to 95% seen once. Sequencing was done on a sample of tumor tissue from Merkel cell carcinoma. These receptor sequences come from a human donor with Merkel cell carcinoma. The CDR3 runs from the conserved cysteine through the conserved F or W. D genes are given only for firm matches. The size of a clone is reported for some rows only, either as once, few or many, or as a class for expanded clones.

V	size	J	D	DNA	CDR3
TRBV2	NA	TRBJ1-4	NA	TGTGCCAGCCGACTGAGTAATGAAAAACTGTTTTTT	CASRLSNEKLFF
TRBV18	NA	TRBJ1-3	TRBD1	TGTGCCAGCTCACAACAGGGGGCAGGAAACACCATATATTTT	CASSQQGAGNTIYF
TRBV30	NA	TRBJ2-2	NA	TGTGCCTGGAGAGGGACGGGGGTATTGGGGGAGCTGTTTTTT	CAWRGTGVLGELFF
TRBV19	NA	TRBJ1-6	NA	TGTGCCAGTAGCCCGAGCTCCTATAATTCACCCCTCCACTTT	CASSPSSYNSPLHF
TRBV9	NA	TRBJ2-3	TRBD2	TGTGCCAGCAGCGTAGTATCGGGACTAGCGGAGAAGGGGGGTACGCAGTATTTT	CASSVVSGLAEKGGTQYF
TRBV7-9	NA	TRBJ1-4	TRBD1	TGTGCCAGCAGCTTTGGACAGGGCGGGAGTGCCACTAATGAAAAACTGTTTTTT	CASSFGQGGSATNEKLFF
TRBV11-3	NA	TRBJ2-3	TRBD2	TGTGCCAGCAGCTTAAGGGCGGGAGGGAGCACAGATACGCAGTATTTT	CASSLRAGGSTDTQYF
TRBV4-1	NA	TRBJ2-1	NA	TGCGCCAGCAGCCAAGATTCTAGGCGGAGGTACAATGAGCAGTTCTTC	CASSQDSRRRYNEQFF
TRBV9	once	TRBJ1-2	TRBD1	TGTGCCAGCAGCGCGATGACAGGGGGAAGATATGGCTACACCTTC	CASSAMTGGRYGYTF
TRBV9	NA	TRBJ1-2	TRBD1	TGTGCCAGCAGCGCCCGGACAGGGGATAACTATGGCTACACCTTC	CASSARTGDNYGYTF
TRBV2	once	TRBJ2-7	NA	TGTGCCAGCAGTGAAAGGCAGCCCCACGAGCAGTACTTC	CASSERQPHEQYF
TRBV4-2	NA	TRBJ2-1	NA	TGTGCCAGCAGCCAAGATTCCCCGGTGGGTGAGCAGTTCTTC	CASSQDSPVGEQFF
TRBV5-6	NA	TRBJ2-3	NA	TGTGCCGCAGGGCCCTTTATCGGCGGGGGCGCAGATACGCAGTATTTT	CAAGPFIGGGADTQYF
TRBV4-1	NA	TRBJ2-2	TRBD2	TGCGCCAGCAGCCTAAGGGTGCGGGGGACCGGGGAGCTGTTTTTT	CASSLRVRGTGELFF
TRBV5-4	NA	TRBJ1-2	NA	TGTGCCAGCAGCCCTGATCCCAGGGATGGCTACACCTTC	CASSPDPRDGYTF
TRBV7-8	NA	TRBJ2-2	NA	TGTGCCAGCAGCCCCAGAGAGAGGGTATGGACCGGGGAGCTGTTTTTT	CASSPRERVWTGELFF
TRBV7-8	NA	TRBJ1-1	TRBD1	TGTGCCAGCAGGGATTCGACAGGGGGCTACACTGAAGCTTTCTTT	CASRDSTGGYTEAFF
TRBV28	once	TRBJ2-4	NA	TGTGCCAGCAATCAGAGAGCCAAAAACATTCAGTACTTC	CASNQRAKNIQYF
TRBV4-3	NA	TRBJ2-1	NA	TGCGCCAGCAGCCAAGATCAATGGTCAGACTACAATGAGCAGTTCTTC	CASSQDQWSDYNEQFF
TRBV5-1	NA	TRBJ2-3	NA	TGCGCCAGCAGCTTGGCGGGGGGCACAGATACGCAGTATTTT	CASSLAGGTDTQYF
TRBV27	NA	TRBJ2-7	NA	TGTGCCAGCAGGACCGGGGGCGGGGCAAACGAGCAGTACTTC	CASRTGGGANEQYF
TRBV28	NA	TRBJ1-2	NA	TGTGCCAGCAGTTTGGGTGTGGGTAACTATGGCTACACCTTC	CASSLGVGNYGYTF
TRBV5-4	once	TRBJ2-7	TRBD1	TGTGCCAGCAGCTTGGCGGGACAGGTCTACGAGCAGTACTTC	CASSLAGQVYEQYF
TRBV11-2	once	TRBJ2-1	NA	TGTGCCAGCACCAACGGGAGCTCCTACAATGAGCAGTTCTTC	CASTNGSSYNEQFF
TRBV30	NA	TRBJ2-5	NA	TGTGCCTGGAGTGATGGGTCGGTCAGCGCGGAGACCCAGTACTTC	CAWSDGSVSAETQYF
TRBV6-5	NA	TRBJ2-3	NA	TGTGCCAGTAAGGACCGCACAGATACGCAGTATTTT	CASKDRTDTQYF
TRBV4-1	few	TRBJ2-4	NA	TGCGCCAGCAGCCTTCGCGGACAGCAGGCCATTCAGTACTTC	CASSLRGQQAIQYF
TRBV9	NA	TRBJ2-7	NA	TGTGCCAGCAACGTAGGTGAAAGCTCCTACGAGCAGTACTTC	CASNVGESSYEQYF
TRBV9	NA	TRBJ1-5	NA	TGTGCCAGCAGCGCGACAGGAGGTAGCAATCAGCCCCAGCATTTT	CASSATGGSNQPQHF
TRBV5-6	NA	TRBJ2-6	NA	TGTGCCAGCAGCTGGGGGGCGTCGGCTGGGGCCAACGTCCTGACTTTC	CASSWGASAGANVLTF
TRBV4-1	few	TRBJ2-7	TRBD2	TGCGCCAGCAGCCATTCCTCTGTGGCGGGGGAGCGGGTCTACGAGCAGTACTTC	CASSHSSVAGERVYEQYF
TRBV5-1	NA	TRBJ1-1	TRBD1	TGCGCCAGCAGAACGGGACAGACCTCTGAAGCTTTCTTT	CASRTGQTSEAFF
TRBV9	NA	TRBJ1-2	NA	TGTGCCAGCAGCGTACCCCGGTGGGGCTACACCTTC	CASSVPRWGYTF
TRBV7-2	NA	TRBJ2-7	TRBD1	TGTGCCAGCAGCTTGGGGGACAGGCTCGAGCAGTACTTC	CASSLGDRLEQYF
TRBV19	NA	TRBJ1-1	TRBD1	TGTGCCAGTACCTTTCTACAGGGGGCTCGGGGTGAAGCTTTCTTT	CASTFLQGARGEAFF
TRBV6-5	NA	TRBJ1-2	NA	TGTGCCAGCGGCGCGGGTACAGGGTTCTATGGCTACACCTTC	CASGAGTGFYGYTF
TRBV6-6	NA	TRBJ2-5	NA	TGTGCCAGCAGCCTCTTCGGGATTCAAGAGACCCAGTACTTC	CASSLFGIQETQYF
TRBV18	NA	TRBJ2-5	TRBD2	TGTGCCAGCTCACCAAACCGGGACTATCGGCACTTC	CASSPNRDYRHF
TRBV27	NA	TRBJ2-1	TRBD1	TGTGCCAGCAGCCCTCGCGTCGAGACAGGGTTCAACAATGAGCAGTTCTTC	CASSPRVETGFNNEQFF
TRBV5-1	NA	TRBJ2-7	TRBD2	TGCGCCAGCAGCGAATTAGCGGGGGGGACATCCTACGAGCAGTACTTC	CASSELAGGTSYEQYF
TRBV7-9	few	TRBJ2-1	TRBD2	TGTGCCAGCAGCGGGCTAGCGGGAGAGAATGAGCAGTTCTTC	CASSGLAGENEQFF
TRBV29-1	NA	TRBJ1-2	NA	TGCAGCGTTGAAGACCCAGGTGGCAGAGAGGACTATGGCTACACCTTC	CSVEDPGGREDYGYTF
TRBV2	NA	TRBJ2-1	NA	TGTGCCAGCAGGTGGGGAGGTAAGCAGTTCTTC	CASRWGGKQFF
TRBV9	NA	TRBJ2-1	TRBD2	TGTGCCAGCAGCGTAGACCTAGGGGGGGTAGCGGGGGGCCACAATGAGCAGTTCTTC	CASSVDLGGVAGGHNEQFF
TRBV28	NA	TRBJ1-2	TRBD1	TGTGCCAGCAGTTTCGGGGAGGGACAGAAATATGGCTACACCTTC	CASSFGEGQKYGYTF
TRBV10-3	NA	TRBJ2-2	NA	TGTGCCATCAGTGATTGGCGGGGGCTGAACACCGGGGAGCTGTTTTTT	CAISDWRGLNTGELFF
TRBV9	NA	TRBJ1-3	TRBD1	TGTGCCAGCAGCGCCGGACAGGGCCCTGGAAACACCATATATTTT	CASSAGQGPGNTIYF
TRBV10-3	NA	TRBJ1-1	TRBD1	TGTGCCATCAGTGACGGACAGGGGACGAACACTGAAGCTTTCTTT	CAISDGQGTNTEAFF
TRBV7-2	NA	TRBJ1-1	NA	TGTGCCAGCAGCTATTCCTATTTGTCAGCTTTCTTT	CASSYSYLSAFF
TRBV30	NA	TRBJ2-1	NA	TGTGCCTGGAGTGCGCGTAGCTTCGGGGGTGAGCAGTTCTTC	CAWSARSFGGEQFF
TRBV11-3	NA	TRBJ2-3	NA	TGTGCCAGCAGCTTATACCCCCCGCGCTCGACAGATACGCAGTATTTT	CASSLYPPRSTDTQYF
TRBV7-7	NA	TRBJ1-4	NA	TGTGCTAGCAGCCCTGGACGGTCTAATGAAAAACTGTTTTTT	CASSPGRSNEKLFF
TRBV7-8	NA	TRBJ2-7	TRBD1	TGTGCCAGCAGCCCCCAAGGACAGGGACACTACGAGCAGTACTTC	CASSPQGQGHYEQYF
TRBV4-1	once	TRBJ2-1	NA	TGCGCCAGCAGCCAAGTGGCAGGGGGACTATTTAATGAGCAGTTCTTC	CASSQVAGGLFNEQFF
TRBV7-8	NA	TRBJ2-7	NA	TGTGCCAGCAGCTCAGGTCCCTTGGGCTTCAAGAGCTCCTACGAGCAGTACTTC	CASSSGPLGFKSSYEQYF
TRBV10-3	NA	TRBJ2-5	NA	TGTGCCCTAACGCCGGGTATCTACGAGACCCAGTACTTC	CALTPGIYETQYF
TRBV7-9	NA	TRBJ1-4	NA	TGTGCCAGCAGCTTAGGGCAGGCTAATGAAAAACTGTTTTTT	CASSLGQANEKLFF
TRBV7-6	NA	TRBJ2-7	NA	TGTGCCAGCAGCCCTCCGACTAGCTACGAGCAGTACTTC	CASSPPTSYEQYF
TRBV7-9	NA	TRBJ2-1	TRBD2	TGTGCCAGCAGTGCTAGCGGAACCTACAATGAGCAGTTCTTC	CASSASGTYNEQFF
TRBV5-5	NA	TRBJ1-2	TRBD1	TGTGCTAGCAGCTTGACACCGGGACAGCAGGGCTATGGCTACACCTTC	CASSLTPGQQGYGYTF